This is a list of T cell receptor beta chains from one sample in a study of cytomegalovirus exposure and HLA in healthy donors. Profiling relied on immunoSEQ multiplex PCR, and the TCRdb table lists in-frame clones only, not all of them. The profile covers 200,000 or so clones, with roughly 84% appearing a single time and around 0.25% taken by the ten largest. The specimen sequenced was PBMCs. The receptors were gathered from a boy between 10 and 17 years old in good health and CMV-seronegative. Both conserved end residues are part of each CDR3.

j_call	v_call	cdr3_aa
TRBJ2-3	TRBV2	CASSEALLVEDTQYF
TRBJ2-7	TRBV5-1	CASSPSGTNEQYF
TRBJ2-6	TRBV9	CASQQGTSGANVLTF
TRBJ2-7	TRBV2	CASSGSGRSEQYF
TRBJ1-6	TRBV11-2	CATRRDRTGTSPLHF
TRBJ2-1	TRBV7-9	CAGCAGDSYNEQFF
TRBJ2-7	TRBV7-6	CASSLGLEGAHSYEQYF
TRBJ1-1	TRBV11-2	CASSLGAGGWTEAFF
TRBJ2-7	TRBV5-1	CASSNHLQGYEQYF
TRBJ1-3	TRBV7-9	CASSDVGGASGNTIYF
TRBJ2-1	TRBV28	CASSSGEQFF
TRBJ2-1	TRBV5-6	CASIGVGGEQFF
TRBJ1-1	TRBV5-1	CASSSAQSIGTTHTEAFF
TRBJ2-3	TRBV19	CASSLPGRTDTQYF
TRBJ2-6	TRBV5-8	CASSPGQSPSGANVLTF
TRBJ2-3	TRBV29-1	CSVPLSGTTPSTDTQYF
TRBJ2-7	TRBV29-1	CSVAPGGSYEQYF
TRBJ1-2	TRBV25-1	CASSVGGGVDGYTF
TRBJ1-4	TRBV4-3	CASSVGQGNEKLFF
TRBJ1-1	TRBV7-2	CASILYGHPEAFF
TRBJ2-7	TRBV19	CASSLTILGAQSYEQYF
TRBJ2-7	TRBV27	CASSFQLGALSYEQYF
TRBJ2-3	TRBV9	CASSAQAIGTDTQYF
TRBJ2-7	TRBV14	CASSGVGLAGEQYF
TRBJ2-4	TRBV6-1	CATTAGTAVRYF
TRBJ2-1	TRBV9	CASSFRGTSGNEQFF
TRBJ1-2	TRBV6-1	CASSEGAGNGYTF
TRBJ2-1	TRBV14	CASSQERGNEQFF